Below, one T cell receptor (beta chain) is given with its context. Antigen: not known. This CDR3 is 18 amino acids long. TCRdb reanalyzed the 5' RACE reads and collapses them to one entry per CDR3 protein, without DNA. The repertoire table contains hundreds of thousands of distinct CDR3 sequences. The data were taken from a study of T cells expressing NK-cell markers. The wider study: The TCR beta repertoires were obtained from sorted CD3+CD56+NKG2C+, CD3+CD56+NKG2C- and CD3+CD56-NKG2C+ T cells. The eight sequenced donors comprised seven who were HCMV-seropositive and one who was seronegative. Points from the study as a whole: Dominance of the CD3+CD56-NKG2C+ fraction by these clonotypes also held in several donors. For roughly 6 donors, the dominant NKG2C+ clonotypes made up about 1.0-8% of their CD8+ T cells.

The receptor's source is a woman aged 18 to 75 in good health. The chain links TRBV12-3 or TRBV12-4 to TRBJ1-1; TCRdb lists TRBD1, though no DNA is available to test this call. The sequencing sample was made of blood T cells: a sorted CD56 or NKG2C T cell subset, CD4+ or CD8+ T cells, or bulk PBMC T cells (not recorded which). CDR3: CASSADRAVNRLNTEAFF.